This T cell receptor beta chain appears in the sequencing data of a study of T cell responses to AZD1222 COVID-19 vaccine. This clone was seen just once. Clones were sequenced by immunoSEQ multiplex PCR, and TCRdb holds only the in-frame ones, with some missing. The sample yields roughly 120,000 clones, approximately 89% seen once. Source: peripheral blood, taken 28 days after the second AZD1222 dose. The receptor comes from an adult who received the AZD1222 COVID-19 vaccine.

CDR3 amino acids: CASSLGQGGNYGYTF. CDR3 coding DNA: TGTGCCAGCAGCTTAGGGCAGGGGGGGAATTATGGCTACACCTTC. J is TRBJ1-2 and V is TRBV7-6; 7 bases align to TRBD1. The CDR3 loop spans 15 amino acids. J was trimmed by 5 bases and V by 1 base; bases with no gene match: 7. Germline CDR1 reads SGHVS; CDR2 reads FNYEAQ.